These T cell receptor beta chains were read from a single sample in a study of cytomegalovirus exposure and HLA in healthy donors. The method was immunoSEQ multiplex PCR; TCRdb's version includes in-frame clones alone and lacks a portion of them. In the table there are roughly 130,000 clones, around 74% of which are singletons. Sequences were obtained from PBMCs. Every receptor here comes from a man aged 40-49 years in good health and CMV-seropositive. Each CDR3 is given with its conserved first and last residue. Fields, in order: J gene, clone size, V gene, D gene, CDR3 protein, CDR3 DNA. D genes are given only for firm matches. Not all rows give a size; the values are once, few, many and, for expanded clones, a class.

TRBJ2-7 NA TRBV2 NA CASGQYEQYF TGTGCCAGCGGGCAGTACGAGCAGTACTTC
TRBJ1-2 NA TRBV30 NA CAWSLRGSGSNYGYTF TGTGCCTGGAGTTTAAGGGGGTCAGGCTCTAACTATGGCTACACCTTC
TRBJ1-1 few TRBV2 NA CAGGRARTFSGDTEAFF TGTGCAGGCGGCAGGGCAAGGACTTTCTCAGGGGACACTGAAGCTTTCTTT
TRBJ2-1 NA TRBV19 NA CASSIELPRMLRGSYNEQFF TGTGCCAGTAGTATAGAACTACCCAGGATGCTTAGGGGTTCCTACAATGAGCAGTTCTTC
TRBJ2-7 NA TRBV2 NA CASCWDFNEQYF TGTGCCAGCTGCTGGGACTTCAACGAGCAGTACTTC
TRBJ2-1 NA TRBV19 TRBD1 CASSTGTGTWSEQFF TGTGCCAGTAGTACCGGGACAGGGACGTGGAGTGAGCAGTTCTTC
TRBJ2-7 NA TRBV25-1 NA CASSEPGAYEQYF TGTGCCAGCAGTGAACCCGGGGCCTACGAGCAGTACTTC
TRBJ1-2 few TRBV28 NA CASRPDWTAKNGYTF TGTGCCAGCAGACCCGATTGGACAGCCAAAAATGGCTACACCTTC
TRBJ2-1 NA TRBV4-2 TRBD1 CASSQDTRTGTYNEQFF TGTGCCAGCAGCCAAGATACCAGGACAGGGACCTACAATGAGCAGTTCTTC
TRBJ1-4 NA TRBV7-9 TRBD1 CASSPRTGGSEKLFF TGTGCCAGCAGCCCCAGGACAGGGGGCAGTGAAAAACTGTTTTTT
TRBJ1-1 once TRBV27 TRBD1 CASSTYRGGFSEAFF TGTGCCAGCAGTACATACAGGGGGGGTTTTTCTGAAGCTTTCTTT
TRBJ2-3 once TRBV18 TRBD2 CASSPGLANTDTQYF TGTGCCAGCTCACCGGGACTAGCGAACACAGATACGCAGTATTTT
TRBJ2-7 NA TRBV7-8 NA CASSPLGLSEQYF TGTGCCAGCAGCCCTCTGGGGCTTAGCGAGCAGTACTTC
TRBJ2-1 few TRBV11-2 TRBD2 CASSPNPGLAGVSGEQFF TGTGCCAGCAGCCCCAACCCGGGACTAGCGGGAGTATCGGGTGAGCAGTTCTTC
TRBJ1-1 NA TRBV7-2 NA CASSLSSTEAFF TGTGCCAGCAGCTTATCCTCGACAGAAGCTTTCTTT
TRBJ1-2 NA TRBV6-5 TRBD1 CASNTGARDYGYTF TGTGCCAGCAATACAGGGGCTAGGGACTATGGCTACACCTTC
TRBJ2-5 NA TRBV14 NA CASSRGGAETQYF TGTGCCAGCAGCCGAGGTGGCGCAGAGACCCAGTACTTC
TRBJ2-5 once TRBV5-1 NA CASSLSASEETQYF TGCGCCAGCAGCTTGTCGGCTAGTGAAGAGACCCAGTACTTC
TRBJ1-1 NA TRBV5-5 TRBD1 CASGRAQGARAEAFF TGTGCCAGCGGAAGAGCCCAGGGGGCGCGGGCTGAAGCTTTCTTT
TRBJ1-6 NA TRBV7-8 NA CASTLGAGEGSPLHF TGTGCCAGCACCTTAGGGGCGGGGGAGGGTTCACCCCTCCACTTT
TRBJ1-6 NA TRBV11-2 TRBD1 CASSSAGQYNSPLHF TGTGCCAGCAGCTCCGCGGGACAGTATAATTCACCCCTCCACTTT